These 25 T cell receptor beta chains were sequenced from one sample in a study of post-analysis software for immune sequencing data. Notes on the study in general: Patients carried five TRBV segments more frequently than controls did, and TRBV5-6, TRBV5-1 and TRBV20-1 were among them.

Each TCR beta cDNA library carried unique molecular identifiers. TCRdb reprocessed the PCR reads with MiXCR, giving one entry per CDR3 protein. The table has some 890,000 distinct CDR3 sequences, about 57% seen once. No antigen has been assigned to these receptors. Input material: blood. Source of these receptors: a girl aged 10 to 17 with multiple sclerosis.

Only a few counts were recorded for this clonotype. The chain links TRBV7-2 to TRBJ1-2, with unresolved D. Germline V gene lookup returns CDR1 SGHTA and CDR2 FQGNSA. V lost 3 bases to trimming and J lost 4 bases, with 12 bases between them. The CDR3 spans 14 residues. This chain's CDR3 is CASSLSRNGYGYTF. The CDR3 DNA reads TGTGCCAGCAGCTTGAGCAGGAACGGCTATGGCTACACCTTC.

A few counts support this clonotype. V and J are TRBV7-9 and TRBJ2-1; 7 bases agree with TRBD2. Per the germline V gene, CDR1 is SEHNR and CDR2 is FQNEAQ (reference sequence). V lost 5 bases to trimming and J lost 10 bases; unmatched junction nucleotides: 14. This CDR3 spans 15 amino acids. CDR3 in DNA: TGTGCCAGCAGCCCCCGGGAGCGGGGATTCTGGGAGCAGTTCTTC. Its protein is CASSPRERGFWEQFF.

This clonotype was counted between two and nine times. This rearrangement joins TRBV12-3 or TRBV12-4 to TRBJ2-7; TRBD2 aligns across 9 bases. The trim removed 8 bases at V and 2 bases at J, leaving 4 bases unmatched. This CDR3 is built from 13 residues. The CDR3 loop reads CASGLALAYEQYF. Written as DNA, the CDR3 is TGTGCCAGCGGACTAGCGTTAGCCTACGAGCAGTACTTC.

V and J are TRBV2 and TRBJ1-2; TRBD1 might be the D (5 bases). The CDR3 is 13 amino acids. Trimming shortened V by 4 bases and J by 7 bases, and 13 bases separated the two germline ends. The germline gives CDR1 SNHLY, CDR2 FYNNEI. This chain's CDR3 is CASSGDHGVGYTF. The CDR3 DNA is TGTGCCAGCAGTGGGGACCACGGGGTTGGCTACACCTTC.

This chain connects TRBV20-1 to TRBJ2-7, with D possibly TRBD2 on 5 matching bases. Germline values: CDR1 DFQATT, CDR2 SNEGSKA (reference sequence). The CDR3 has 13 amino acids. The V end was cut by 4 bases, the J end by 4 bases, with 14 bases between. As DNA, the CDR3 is TGCAGTGCTACTGACTACAATCGTTACGAGCAGTACTTC. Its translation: CSATDYNRYEQYF.

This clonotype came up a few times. The CDR3 coding sequence is TGCAGCGTTGAAGGGACAGGACTATACAATGAGCAGTTCTTC. Translation gives CSVEGTGLYNEQFF. The chain couples TRBV29-1 to TRBJ2-1; tentative D call: TRBD1 (7 bases). V lost 1 base and J lost 4, with 11 bases in between. This CDR3 has 14 residues. Per the germline V gene, CDR1 is SQVTM and CDR2 is ANQGSEA.

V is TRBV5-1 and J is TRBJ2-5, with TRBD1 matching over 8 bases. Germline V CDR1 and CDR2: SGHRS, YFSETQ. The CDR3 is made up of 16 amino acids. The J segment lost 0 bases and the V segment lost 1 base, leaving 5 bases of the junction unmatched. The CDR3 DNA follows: TGCGCCAGCAGCTTGCCACAGGGGGAGTACCAAGAGACCCAGTACTTC. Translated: CASSLPQGEYQETQYF.

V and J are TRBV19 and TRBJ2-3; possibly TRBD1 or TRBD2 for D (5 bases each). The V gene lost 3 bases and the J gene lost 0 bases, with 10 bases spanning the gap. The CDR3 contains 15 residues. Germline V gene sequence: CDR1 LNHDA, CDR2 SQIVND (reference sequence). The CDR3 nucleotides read TGTGCCAGTAGTATGGGGGAATGGAGCACAGATACGCAGTATTTT. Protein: CASSMGEWSTDTQYF.

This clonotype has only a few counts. This CDR3 reads CASRPDRAQETQYF. The CDR3 DNA sequence: TGTGCCAGCAGACCTGACAGGGCCCAAGAGACCCAGTACTTC. The chain carries TRBV7-9 and TRBJ2-5; 7 bases fit TRBD1. J was trimmed by 1 base and V by 6 bases; bases with no gene match: 5. The CDR3 sequence is 14 residues long. CDR1 and CDR2 (germline): SEHNR, FQNEAQ (reference sequence).

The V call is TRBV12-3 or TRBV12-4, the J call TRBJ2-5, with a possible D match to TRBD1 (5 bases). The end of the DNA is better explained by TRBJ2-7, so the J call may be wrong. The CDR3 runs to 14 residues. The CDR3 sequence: CASRLGQGNYEQYF. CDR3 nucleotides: TGTGCCAGCAGGCTAGGGCAGGGTAACTACGAGCAGTACTTC.

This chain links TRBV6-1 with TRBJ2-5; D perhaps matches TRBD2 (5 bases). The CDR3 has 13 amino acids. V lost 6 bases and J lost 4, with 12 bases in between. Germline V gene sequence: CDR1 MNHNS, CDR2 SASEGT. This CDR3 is CASRVSGIETQYF. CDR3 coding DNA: TGTGCCAGCAGGGTCTCCGGGATAGAGACCCAGTACTTC.

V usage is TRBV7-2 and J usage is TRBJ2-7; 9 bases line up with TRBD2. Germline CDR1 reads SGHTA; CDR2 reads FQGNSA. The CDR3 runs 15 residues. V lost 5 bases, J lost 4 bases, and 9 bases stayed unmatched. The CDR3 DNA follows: TGTGCCAGCAGCCCGCGGCTAGCGGGGTTGTACGAGCAGTACTTC. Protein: CASSPRLAGLYEQYF.

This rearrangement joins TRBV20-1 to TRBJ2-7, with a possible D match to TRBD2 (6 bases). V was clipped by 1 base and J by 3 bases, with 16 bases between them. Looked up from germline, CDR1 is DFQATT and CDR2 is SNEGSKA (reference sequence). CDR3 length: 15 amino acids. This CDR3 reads CSARVWGLGRYEQYF. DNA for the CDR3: TGCAGTGCTAGAGTCTGGGGACTCGGGCGCTACGAGCAGTACTTC.

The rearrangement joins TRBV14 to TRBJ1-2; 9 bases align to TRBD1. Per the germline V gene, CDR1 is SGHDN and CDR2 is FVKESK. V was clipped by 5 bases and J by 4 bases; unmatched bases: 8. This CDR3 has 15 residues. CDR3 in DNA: TGTGCCAGCAGCGGCCCGGGACAGGGTATCTATGGCTACACCTTC. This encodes CASSGPGQGIYGYTF.

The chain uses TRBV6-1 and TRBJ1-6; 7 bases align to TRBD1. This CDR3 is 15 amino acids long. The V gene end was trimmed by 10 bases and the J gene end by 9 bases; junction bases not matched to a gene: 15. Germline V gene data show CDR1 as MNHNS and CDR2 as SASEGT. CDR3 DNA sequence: TGTGCCACCCAGGGGGACCGAGGGATAATTTCACCCCTCCACTTT. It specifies CATQGDRGIISPLHF.

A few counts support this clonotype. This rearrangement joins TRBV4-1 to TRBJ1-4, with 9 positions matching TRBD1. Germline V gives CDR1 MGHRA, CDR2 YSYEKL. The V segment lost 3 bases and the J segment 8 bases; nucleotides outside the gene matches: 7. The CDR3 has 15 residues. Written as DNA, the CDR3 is TGCGCCAGCAGCCAGTCAGACAGGGGGGACGAAAAACTGTTTTTT. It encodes CASSQSDRGDEKLFF.

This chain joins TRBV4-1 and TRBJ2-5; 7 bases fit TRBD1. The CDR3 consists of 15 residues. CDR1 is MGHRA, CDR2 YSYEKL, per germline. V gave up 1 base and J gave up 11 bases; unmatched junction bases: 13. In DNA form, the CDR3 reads TGCGCCAGCAGCCAAGGTAACAGGGGCATGGGAGAGCAGTACTTC. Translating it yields CASSQGNRGMGEQYF.

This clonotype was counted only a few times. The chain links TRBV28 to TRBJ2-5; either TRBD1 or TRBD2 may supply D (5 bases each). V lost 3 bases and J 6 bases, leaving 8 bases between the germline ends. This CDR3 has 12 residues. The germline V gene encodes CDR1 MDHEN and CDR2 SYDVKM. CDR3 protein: CASSFRGQTQYF. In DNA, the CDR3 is TGTGCCAGCAGTTTTAGGGGACAGACCCAGTACTTC.

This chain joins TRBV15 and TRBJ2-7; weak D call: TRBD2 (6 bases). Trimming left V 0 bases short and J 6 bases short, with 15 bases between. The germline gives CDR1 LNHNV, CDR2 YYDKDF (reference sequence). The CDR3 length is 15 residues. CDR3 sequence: CATSRDTALGGEQYF. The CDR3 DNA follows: TGTGCCACCAGCAGAGATACGGCTCTCGGGGGCGAGCAGTACTTC.

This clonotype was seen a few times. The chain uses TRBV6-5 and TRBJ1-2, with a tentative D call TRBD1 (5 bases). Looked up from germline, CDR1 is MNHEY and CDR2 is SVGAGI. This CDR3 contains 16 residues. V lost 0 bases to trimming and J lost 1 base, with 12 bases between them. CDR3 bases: TGTGCCAGCAGTTACTCGGGGGGAACGATTAACTATGGCTACACCTTC. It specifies CASSYSGGTINYGYTF.

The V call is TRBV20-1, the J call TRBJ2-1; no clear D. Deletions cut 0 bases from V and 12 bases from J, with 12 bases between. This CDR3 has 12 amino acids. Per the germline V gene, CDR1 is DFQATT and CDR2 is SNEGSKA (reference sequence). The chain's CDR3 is CSARDNLDWQFF. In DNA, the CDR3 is TGCAGTGCTAGAGATAATCTAGATTGGCAGTTCTTC.

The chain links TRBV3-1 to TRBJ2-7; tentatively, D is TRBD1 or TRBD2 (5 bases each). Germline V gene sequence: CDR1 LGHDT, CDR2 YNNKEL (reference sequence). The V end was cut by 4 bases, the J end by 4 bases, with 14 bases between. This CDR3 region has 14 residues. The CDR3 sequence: CASSPGEGRYEQYF. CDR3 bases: TGTGCCAGCAGCCCCGGAGAGGGGCGGTACGAGCAGTACTTC.

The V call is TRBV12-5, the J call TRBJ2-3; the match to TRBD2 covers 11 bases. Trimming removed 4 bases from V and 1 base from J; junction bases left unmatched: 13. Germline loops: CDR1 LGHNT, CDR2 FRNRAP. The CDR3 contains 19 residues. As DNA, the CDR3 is TGTGCTAGTGGTTCCCGTGGTAGCGGGGGGGCGATAGGCACAGATACGCAGTATTTT. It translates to CASGSRGSGGAIGTDTQYF.

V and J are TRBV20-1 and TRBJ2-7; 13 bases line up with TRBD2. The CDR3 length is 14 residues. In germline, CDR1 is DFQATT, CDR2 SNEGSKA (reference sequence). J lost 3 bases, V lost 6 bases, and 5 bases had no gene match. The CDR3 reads CSAGLAGEDYEQYF. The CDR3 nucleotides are TGCAGTGCCGGACTAGCGGGGGAAGACTACGAGCAGTACTTC.

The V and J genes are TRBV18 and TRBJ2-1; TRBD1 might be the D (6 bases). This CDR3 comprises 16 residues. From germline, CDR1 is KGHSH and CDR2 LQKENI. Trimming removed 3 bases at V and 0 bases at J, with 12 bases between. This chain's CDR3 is CASSPENRVSYNEQFF. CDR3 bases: TGTGCCAGCTCACCGGAAAACAGGGTCTCCTACAATGAGCAGTTCTTC. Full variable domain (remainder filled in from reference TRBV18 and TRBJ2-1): NAGVMQNPRHLVRRRGQEARLRCSPMKGHSHVYWYRQLPEEGLKFMVYLQKENIIDESGMPKERFSAEFPKEGPSILRIQQVVRGDSAAYFCASSPENRVSYNEQFFGPGTRLTVL.